This section outlines one T cell receptor (beta chain) sequence together with its context. The antigen remains undetermined. These data are taken from a study of CD8 T cells in ankylosing spondylitis. Quantitative 5'-RACE with molecular barcodes generated TCR beta libraries. Each CDR3 protein is one row after TCRdb ran MiXCR on the 5' RACE reads. The sample gives some 840,000 distinct CDR3 sequences, 12% of which show up once; about 0.5% is in the top ten. Broader study findings: Reports say disease-linked clones showed up significantly more in matched ankylosing spondylitis synovial fluid. Peripheral blood held disease-linked clones only at relatively low frequency, and these were CD8+. In ankylosing spondylitis blood, a motif of seven to nine highly homologous TCR beta variants appeared characteristic.

V lost 2 bases and J lost 7, with 10 bases in between. Germline lookup yields CDR1 SGHRS and CDR2 YFSETQ. This CDR3 contains 13 residues. The chain joins TRBV5-1 to TRBJ1-5; D not resolved. Specimen: blood, either unsorted or a sorted T cell fraction (not recorded which). The TCR was taken from a male donor with ankylosing spondylitis. The CDR3: CASSLLGFQPQHF. In nucleotides, the CDR3 is TGCGCCAGCAGCTTACTAGGGTTCCAGCCCCAGCATTTT.